The 30 T cell receptor beta chains reported below all come from one sample, sequenced in a study of cytomegalovirus exposure and HLA in healthy donors. 60 Vbeta and 13 Jbeta primers were used in PCR. The assay was immunoSEQ multiplex PCR, and TCRdb's table has in-frame clones only and misses some. Here the sample spans roughly 160,000 clones, around three quarters being singletons. The sample taken for sequencing was PBMCs. The receptors were gathered from a woman aged 50 to 65 in good health and CMV-seropositive.

The chain links TRBV9 to TRBJ2-3; the match to TRBD1 covers 10 bases. V lost 2 bases to trimming and J lost 5 bases; unmatched junction nucleotides: 2. CDR3 length: 14 residues. The germline gives CDR1 SGDLS, CDR2 YYNGEE. CDR3 sequence (DNA): TGTGCCAGCAGCGTCGGACAGGGGGGAGATACGCAGTATTTT. It specifies CASSVGQGGDTQYF.

The chain is built from TRBV7-2 and TRBJ1-3; TRBD1 is a possible D gene (5 bases). This CDR3 has 15 amino acids. V shed 1 base and J shed 4 bases, with 11 bases lying between them. Germline V gives CDR1 SGHTA, CDR2 FQGNSA. This CDR3 reads CASSLGRGVGNTIYF. In DNA form, the CDR3 reads TGTGCCAGCAGCTTAGGGCGGGGGGTAGGAAACACCATATATTTT.

This clone was detected only a few times. The chain uses TRBV18 and TRBJ1-2; 10 positions agree with TRBD1. The length of the CDR3 is 15 residues. V lost 4 bases, J lost 3 bases, and 5 bases stayed unmatched. Looked up from germline, CDR1 is KGHSH and CDR2 is LQKENI. The CDR3 protein is CASSQPDRGDYGYTF. The CDR3 nucleotides are TGTGCCAGCTCACAACCGGACAGGGGGGACTATGGCTACACCTTC.

The chain couples TRBV28 to TRBJ1-1, with 7 positions matching TRBD1. Germline CDR1 is MDHEN and CDR2 is SYDVKM. This CDR3 spans 16 amino acids. With V trimmed by 4 bases and J by 3 bases, 11 bases remained unmatched. Here the CDR3 reads CASSSYRTGYDTEAFF. The DNA of the CDR3 is TGTGCCAGCAGTTCTTACCGGACAGGATATGACACTGAAGCTTTCTTT.

The V and J genes are TRBV7-2 and TRBJ2-7, with D perhaps TRBD1 (5 bases). Deletions cut 1 base from V and 3 bases from J, with 10 bases between. Germline CDR1 SGHTA, CDR2 FQGNSA. The CDR3 is 14 amino acids. CDR3: CASSLGQGGYEQYF. The CDR3 DNA reads as TGTGCCAGCAGCTTAGGCCAGGGTGGCTACGAGCAGTACTTC.

V and J are TRBV5-6 and TRBJ1-2; tentatively, D is TRBD1 (6 bases). Germline CDR1 reads SGHDT; CDR2 reads YYEEEE. The CDR3 has 13 residues. Trimming took 6 bases from V and 10 from J, leaving 19 bases between them. CDR3 sequence (DNA): TGTGCCAGCACCTCCAAACGTACAGGGTCCTACACCTTC. This sequence encodes CASTSKRTGSYTF.

With regard to this clone: No DNA is shown, since the ends of the CDR3 on it are uncertain; the CDR3 is the one TCRdb lists. The chain couples TRBV28 to TRBJ1-2; TRBD1, the table's D call, was not compared with the DNA. Germline CDR1 and CDR2: MDHEN and SYDVKM. The CDR3 is made up of 15 amino acids, end residues included. CDR3 region: CASSFGTGSLYGHTF.

J is TRBJ2-7 and V is TRBV9, with TRBD2 matching 8 bases. J was trimmed by 4 bases and V by 0 bases; bases with no gene match: 9. This CDR3 is built from 16 residues. CDR1 is SGDLS, CDR2 YYNGEE, per germline. The CDR3 loop reads CASSVAAGDPPYEQYF. As DNA, the CDR3 is TGTGCCAGCAGCGTAGCAGCGGGGGATCCTCCTTACGAGCAGTACTTC.

In its sample, this clone was seen once. The gene calls are TRBV5-5 and TRBJ2-7; D perhaps matches TRBD2 (6 bases). Germline lookup yields CDR1 SGHKS and CDR2 YYEKEE (reference sequence). V lost 5 bases and J 5 bases, leaving 17 bases between the germline ends. This CDR3 spans 14 amino acids. The CDR3 region is CASRTWTTGDEQYF. Here the CDR3 DNA reads TGTGCCAGCAGAACTTGGACCACGGGGGACGAGCAGTACTTC.

This chain joins TRBV7-9 and TRBJ2-7, with a tentative D call TRBD1 (6 bases). The CDR3 runs 15 residues. Between the trimmed V and J ends, which lost 5 bases and 7 bases, there was a span of 21 bases. Germline values: CDR1 SEHNR, CDR2 FQNEAQ (reference sequence). Here the CDR3 reads CASSTDGQKPEEQYF. The CDR3 DNA reads TGTGCCAGCAGCACGGACGGACAGAAACCTGAGGAGCAGTACTTC.

This sequence joins TRBV6-1 and TRBJ2-5; D is perhaps TRBD2 (7 bases). The J call may be wrong; the DNA end is better matched by TRBJ2-7. In germline, CDR1 is MNHNS, CDR2 SASEGT. CDR3 length: 13 residues. In nucleotides, the CDR3 is TGTGCCAGCCGCGGGGGCATCGGCTACGAGCAGTACTTC. Its protein product is CASRGGIGYEQYF.

This chain connects TRBV2 to TRBJ2-2; 9 nucleotides line up with TRBD2. After removal of 3 bases from V and 0 bases from J, the junction contained 2 bases not matched to a gene. The CDR3 is 16 amino acids. Germline values: CDR1 SNHLY, CDR2 FYNNEI. CDR3 amino acids: CASSEAGGSNTGELFF. For the CDR3, the DNA is TGTGCCAGCAGTGAGGCGGGGGGGTCGAACACCGGGGAGCTGTTTTTT.

This rearrangement joins TRBV9 to TRBJ1-1; 9 bases fit TRBD1. The germline gives CDR1 SGDLS, CDR2 YYNGEE. V shed 1 base and J 4 bases; nucleotides not matched to a gene: 2. The CDR3 spans 14 residues. The CDR3 spells CASSVSGQGTEAFF. DNA of the CDR3: TGTGCCAGCAGCGTATCGGGACAGGGCACTGAAGCTTTCTTT.

The chain uses TRBV10-3 and TRBJ2-1, with TRBD2 identical over 7 bases. CDR1 is ENHRY, CDR2 SYGVKD, per germline. J lost 16 bases, V lost 4 bases, and 10 bases had no gene match. This CDR3 is 12 amino acids long. The DNA for the CDR3 is TGTGCCATCAGTGCGCAGCGGGGAGTCTCCTTCTTC. This encodes CAISAQRGVSFF.

CDR3 protein: CASNLDPRLLYGYTF. CDR3 DNA sequence: TGTGCCAGCAACCTGGATCCCCGACTTCTCTATGGCTACACCTTC. The V call is TRBV6-9, the J call TRBJ1-2; D is uncertain. Germline V gene sequence: CDR1 MNHGY, CDR2 SVAAGI. CDR3 length equals 15 residues. V lost 7 bases, J lost 4 bases, and 19 bases lay in between.

The chain combines TRBV4-3 with TRBJ2-1, with TRBD2 identical over 11 bases. The ends lost 3 bases at V and 8 bases at J; junction bases unmatched: 3. The CDR3 is 14 amino acids. CDR1 and CDR2 (germline): LGHNA, YSLEER. The CDR3 is CASSQLAGGYEQFF. The CDR3, as DNA: TGCGCCAGCAGCCAGCTAGCGGGGGGCTATGAGCAGTTCTTC.

Turning to this clone: Distinct nucleotide sequences in the sample also encode this CDR3. The chain has TRBV11-2 and TRBJ2-7, with D tentatively TRBD1 (5 bases). CDR3 length equals 15 residues. Trimming shortened V by 7 bases and J by 3 bases, and 19 bases separated the two germline ends. Looked up from germline, CDR1 is SGHAT and CDR2 is FQNNGV. The CDR3 region has the DNA TGTGCCAGCACCGATGGGAAGGCAGGGCACTACGAGCAGTACTTC. Translating gives CASTDGKAGHYEQYF. Combining the CDR3 with reference TRBV11-2 and TRBJ2-7 gives the whole variable domain EAGVAQSPRYKIIEKRQSVAFWCNPISGHATLYWYQQILGQGPKLLIQFQNNGVVDDSQLPKDRFSAERLKGVDSTLKIQPAKLEDSAVYLCASTDGKAGHYEQYFGPGTRLTVT.

CDR3 sequence: CASSPNRDTEAFF. The CDR3 coding sequence is TGTGCCAGCAGCCCCAACAGGGACACTGAAGCTTTCTTT. This chain links TRBV6-5 with TRBJ1-1, with D perhaps TRBD1 (6 bases). Trimming shortened V by 6 bases and J by 3 bases, and 11 bases separated the two germline ends. The length of the CDR3 is 13 residues. Germline CDR1 and CDR2: MNHEY and SVGAGI.

The J gene is TRBJ2-2, the V gene TRBV6-5; D might be TRBD2 (6 bases). V gave up 8 bases and J gave up 2 bases, with 15 bases separating them. The length of the CDR3 is 15 residues. In germline, CDR1 is MNHEY, CDR2 SVGAGI. CDR3 bases: TGTGCCAGCGAGAGGCTAGCGCTTAACACCGGGGAGCTGTTTTTT. The encoded protein is CASERLALNTGELFF.

The CDR3 sequence is CASSLVGGEAFF. The CDR3 DNA reads TGTGCCAGCAGCTTAGTCGGGGGTGAAGCTTTCTTT. V gene TRBV11-2 combines with J gene TRBJ1-1; D is possibly TRBD1 (5 bases). The CDR3 sequence is 12 residues long. The V gene's germline CDR1 is SGHAT and CDR2 FQNNGV. The V end lost 1 base, the J end lost 7 bases, and 7 bases lay between the germline ends.

The chain combines TRBV18 with TRBJ2-7; no definite D call. The CDR3 loop spans 13 amino acids. Deletions cut 4 bases from V and 6 bases from J, with 13 bases between. CDR1 is KGHSH, CDR2 LQKENI, per germline. CDR3 DNA: TGTGCCAGCTCACTTGCCACTATAGGCGAGCAGTACTTC. This translates into CASSLATIGEQYF. Full variable domain (remainder filled in from reference TRBV18 and TRBJ2-7): NAGVMQNPRHLVRRRGQEARLRCSPMKGHSHVYWYRQLPEEGLKFMVYLQKENIIDESGMPKERFSAEFPKEGPSILRIQQVVRGDSAAYFCASSLATIGEQYFGPGTRLTVT.

The chain carries TRBV7-6 and TRBJ2-7; 9 positions match TRBD1. The V and J ends lost 5 bases and 5 bases, in that order; junction bases with no gene match: 7. Germline V gene data show CDR1 as SGHVS and CDR2 as FNYEAQ. This CDR3 comprises 14 residues. The CDR3 DNA follows: TGTGCCAGCAGCCCAGGGACAGGGATCCACGAGCAGTACTTC. It codes for CASSPGTGIHEQYF.

The rearrangement uses TRBV6-6 and TRBJ1-2; D perhaps matches TRBD1 (5 bases). With 4 bases removed from V and 5 bases from J, the gap between germline ends came to 11 bases. Germline CDR1 and CDR2: MNHNY and SVGAGI (reference sequence). The CDR3 loop spans 13 amino acids. The CDR3 DNA reads TGTGCCAGCAGTTTCCTCAGGGAATATGGCTACACCTTC. Its protein is CASSFLREYGYTF.

This clone was observed a few times. The rearrangement joins TRBV4-2 to TRBJ2-1; perhaps TRBD1 as D (5 bases). Trimming took off 0 bases at V and 6 bases at J, with 15 bases between the two ends. From germline, CDR1 is LGHNA and CDR2 YNFKEQ. The CDR3 runs 16 residues. Written as DNA, the CDR3 is TGTGCCAGCAGCCAAGAGGTAGGGTTAGGGGCCAATGAGCAGTTCTTC. As protein: CASSQEVGLGANEQFF.

The chain's CDR3 is CASQDTNQPQHF. The DNA for the CDR3 is TGTGCCAGCCAGGACACTAATCAGCCCCAGCATTTT. The chain recombines TRBV2 with TRBJ1-5; a weak D match, TRBD1 (5 bases). Germline-derived CDR1 and CDR2 are SNHLY and FYNNEI. The length of the CDR3 is 12 residues. Trimming removed 8 bases at V and 4 bases at J, with 9 bases between.

J is TRBJ2-3 and V is TRBV27; D may be TRBD2 (7 bases). V was cut by 0 bases and J by 0 bases, with 13 bases left in between. The CDR3 sequence is 17 residues long. CDR1 and CDR2 from the germline V gene are MNHEY and SMNVEV (reference sequence). The CDR3 DNA follows: TGTGCCAGCAGTTTATCCGTCGCGGGGGCAAGCACAGATACGCAGTATTTT. This sequence encodes CASSLSVAGASTDTQYF.

This clone was seen only a few times. J is TRBJ1-2 and V is TRBV6-5, with D unresolved. Germline assignment: CDR1 MNHEY and CDR2 SVGAGI. Trimming cost V 0 bases and J 1 base, with 9 bases left between them. The CDR3 length is 15 residues. CDR3 bases: TGTGCCAGCAGTTACTCCCCCGGCGGTAACTATGGCTACACCTTC. Protein product: CASSYSPGGNYGYTF.

The chain employs TRBV7-2 and TRBJ2-7; D possibly corresponds to TRBD2 (6 bases). Deletions cut 4 bases from V and 2 bases from J, with 18 bases between. Germline V gene data show CDR1 as SGHTA and CDR2 as FQGNSA. The CDR3 loop spans 16 amino acids. The CDR3 loop is CASSSAGAGIPYEQYF. The DNA for the CDR3 is TGTGCCAGCAGCTCGGCTGGGGCGGGGATCCCCTACGAGCAGTACTTC.

The chain combines TRBV15 with TRBJ2-3, with D hard to call. Deletions cut 0 bases from V and 0 bases from J, with 7 bases between. This CDR3 comprises 15 residues. Germline V gene lookup returns CDR1 LNHNV and CDR2 YYDKDF (reference sequence). CDR3 protein: CATSRDLGSTDTQYF. CDR3 nucleotide sequence: TGTGCCACCAGCAGAGATCTCGGGAGCACAGATACGCAGTATTTT.

This sequence joins TRBV4-3 and TRBJ1-2; TRBD1 matches at 7 bases. With V trimmed by 4 bases and J by 1 base, 6 bases remained unmatched. The germline CDR1 and CDR2 sequences are LGHNA and YSLEER. The CDR3 covers 15 residues. CDR3 sequence: CASSRSTGNNYGYTF. Written as DNA, the CDR3 is TGCGCCAGCAGCCGATCGACAGGGAATAACTATGGCTACACCTTC.